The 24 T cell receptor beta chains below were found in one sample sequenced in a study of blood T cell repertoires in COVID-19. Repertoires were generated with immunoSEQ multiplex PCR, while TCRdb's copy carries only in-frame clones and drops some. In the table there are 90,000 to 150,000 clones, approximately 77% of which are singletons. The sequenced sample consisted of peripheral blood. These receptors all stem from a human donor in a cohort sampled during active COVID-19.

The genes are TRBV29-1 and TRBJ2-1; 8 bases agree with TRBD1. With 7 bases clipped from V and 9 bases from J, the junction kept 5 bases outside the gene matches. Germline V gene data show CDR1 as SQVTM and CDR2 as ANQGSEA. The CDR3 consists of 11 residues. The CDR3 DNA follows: TGCAGCGGCCTGACAGGGGCTGAGCAGTTCTTC. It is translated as CSGLTGAEQFF.

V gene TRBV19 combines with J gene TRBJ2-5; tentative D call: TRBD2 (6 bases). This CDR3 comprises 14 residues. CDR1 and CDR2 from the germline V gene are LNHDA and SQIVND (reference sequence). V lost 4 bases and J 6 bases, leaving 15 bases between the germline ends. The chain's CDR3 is CASSTGTLRQTQYF. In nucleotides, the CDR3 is TGTGCCAGTAGTACAGGGACTCTCAGGCAGACCCAGTACTTC.

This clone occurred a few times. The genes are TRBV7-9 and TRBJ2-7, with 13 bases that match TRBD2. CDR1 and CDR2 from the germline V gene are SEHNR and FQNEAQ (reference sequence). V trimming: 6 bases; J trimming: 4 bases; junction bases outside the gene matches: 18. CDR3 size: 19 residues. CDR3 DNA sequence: TGTGCCAGCAGTCCGAAGGGGACTAGCGGGATCCCTACCCATTACGAGCAGTACTTC. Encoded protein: CASSPKGTSGIPTHYEQYF. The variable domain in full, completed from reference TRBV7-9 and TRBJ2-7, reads DTGVSQNPRHKITKRGQNVTFRCDPISEHNRLYWYRQTLGQGPEFLTYFQNEAQLEKSRLLSDRFSAERPKGSFSTLEIQRTEQGDSAMYLCASSPKGTSGIPTHYEQYFGPGTRLTVT.

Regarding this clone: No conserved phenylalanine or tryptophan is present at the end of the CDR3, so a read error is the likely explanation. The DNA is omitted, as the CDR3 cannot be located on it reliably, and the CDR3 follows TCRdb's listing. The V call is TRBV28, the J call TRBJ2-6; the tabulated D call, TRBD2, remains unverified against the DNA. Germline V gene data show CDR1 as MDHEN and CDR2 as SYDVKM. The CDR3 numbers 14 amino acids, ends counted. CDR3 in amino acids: CASSLCWIGLAGET.

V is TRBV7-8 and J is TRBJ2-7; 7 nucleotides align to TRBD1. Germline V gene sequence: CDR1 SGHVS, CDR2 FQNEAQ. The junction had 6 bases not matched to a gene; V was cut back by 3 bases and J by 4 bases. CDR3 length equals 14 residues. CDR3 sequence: CASSFGDSKYEQYF. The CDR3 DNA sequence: TGTGCCAGCAGCTTTGGGGACAGCAAGTACGAGCAGTACTTC.

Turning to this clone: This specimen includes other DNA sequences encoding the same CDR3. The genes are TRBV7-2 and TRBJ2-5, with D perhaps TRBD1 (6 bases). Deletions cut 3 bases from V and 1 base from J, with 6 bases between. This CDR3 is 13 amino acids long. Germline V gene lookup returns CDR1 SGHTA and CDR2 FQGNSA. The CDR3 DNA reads TGTGCCAGCAGCTTGGACAGCCAAGAGACCCAGTACTTC. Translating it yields CASSLDSQETQYF.

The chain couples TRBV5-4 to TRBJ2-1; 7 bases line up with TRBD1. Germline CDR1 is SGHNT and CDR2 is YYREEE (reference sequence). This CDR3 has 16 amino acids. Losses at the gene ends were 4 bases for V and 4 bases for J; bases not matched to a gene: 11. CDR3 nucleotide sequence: TGTGCCAGCAGCCCACCGGGACAGCGACCATACAATGAGCAGTTCTTC. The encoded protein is CASSPPGQRPYNEQFF.

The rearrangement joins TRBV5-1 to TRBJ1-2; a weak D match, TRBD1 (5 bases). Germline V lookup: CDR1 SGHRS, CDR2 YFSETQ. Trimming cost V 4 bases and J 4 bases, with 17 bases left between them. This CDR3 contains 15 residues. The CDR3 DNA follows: TGCGCCAGCAGCCCGGAGACAGACTCTCCCTATGGCTACACCTTC. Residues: CASSPETDSPYGYTF.

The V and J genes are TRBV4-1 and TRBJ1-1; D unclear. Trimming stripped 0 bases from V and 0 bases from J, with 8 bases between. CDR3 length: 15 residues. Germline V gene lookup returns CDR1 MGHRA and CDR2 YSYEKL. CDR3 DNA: TGCGCCAGCAGCCAAGATTTGGCGGTGAACACTGAAGCTTTCTTT. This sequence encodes CASSQDLAVNTEAFF.

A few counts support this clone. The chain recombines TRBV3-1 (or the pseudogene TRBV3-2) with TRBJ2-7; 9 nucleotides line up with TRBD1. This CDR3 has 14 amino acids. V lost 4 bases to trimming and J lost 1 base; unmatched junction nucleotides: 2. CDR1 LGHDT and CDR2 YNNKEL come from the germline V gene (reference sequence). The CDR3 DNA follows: TGTGCCAGCAGCCCCGGACAGGGGTCCTACGAGCAGTACTTC. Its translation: CASSPGQGSYEQYF.

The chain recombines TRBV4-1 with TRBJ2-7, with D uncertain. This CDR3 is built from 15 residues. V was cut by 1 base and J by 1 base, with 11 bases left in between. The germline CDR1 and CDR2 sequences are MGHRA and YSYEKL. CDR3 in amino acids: CASSQVASSSYEQYF. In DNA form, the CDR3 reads TGCGCCAGCAGCCAAGTCGCTAGTTCGTCCTACGAGCAGTACTTC.

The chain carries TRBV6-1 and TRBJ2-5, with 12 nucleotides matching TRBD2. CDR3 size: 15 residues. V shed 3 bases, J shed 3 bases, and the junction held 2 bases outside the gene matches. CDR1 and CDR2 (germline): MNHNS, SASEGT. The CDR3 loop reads CASSDRTSGKETQYF. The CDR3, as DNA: TGTGCCAGCAGTGATAGGACTAGCGGGAAAGAGACCCAGTACTTC.

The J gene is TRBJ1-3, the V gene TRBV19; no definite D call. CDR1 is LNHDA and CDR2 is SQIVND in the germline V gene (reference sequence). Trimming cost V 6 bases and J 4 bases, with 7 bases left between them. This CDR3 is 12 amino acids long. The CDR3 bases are TGTGCCAGTAGCATCCCCGGAAACACCATATATTTT. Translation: CASSIPGNTIYF.

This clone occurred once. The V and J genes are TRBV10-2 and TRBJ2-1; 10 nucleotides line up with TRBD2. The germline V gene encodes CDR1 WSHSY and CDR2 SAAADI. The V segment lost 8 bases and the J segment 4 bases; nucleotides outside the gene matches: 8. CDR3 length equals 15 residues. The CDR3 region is CASAKQTSGYNEQFF. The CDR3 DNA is TGCGCCAGCGCCAAACAGACTAGCGGGTACAATGAGCAGTTCTTC.

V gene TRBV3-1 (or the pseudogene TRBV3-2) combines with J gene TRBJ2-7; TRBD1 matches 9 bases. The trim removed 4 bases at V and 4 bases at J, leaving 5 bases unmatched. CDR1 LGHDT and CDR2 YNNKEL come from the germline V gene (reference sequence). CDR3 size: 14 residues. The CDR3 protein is CASSPGDRAYEQYF. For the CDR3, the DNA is TGTGCCAGCAGCCCCGGGGACAGGGCTTACGAGCAGTACTTC.

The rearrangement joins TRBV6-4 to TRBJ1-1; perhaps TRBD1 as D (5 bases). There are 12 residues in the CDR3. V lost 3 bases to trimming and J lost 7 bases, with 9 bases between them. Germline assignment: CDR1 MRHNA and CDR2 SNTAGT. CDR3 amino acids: CASSDGGNEAFF. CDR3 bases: TGTGCCAGCAGTGATGGGGGGAATGAAGCTTTCTTT.

CDR3 loop: CASMRGAGLTNEQFF. The CDR3 DNA reads as TGTGCCAGTATGAGAGGGGCAGGACTAACTAATGAGCAGTTCTTC. The rearrangement uses TRBV19 and TRBJ2-1; weak D call: TRBD2 (6 bases). The CDR3 contains 15 residues. CDR1 is LNHDA, CDR2 SQIVND, per germline (reference sequence). Trimming removed 7 bases from V and 7 bases from J, with 20 bases in between.

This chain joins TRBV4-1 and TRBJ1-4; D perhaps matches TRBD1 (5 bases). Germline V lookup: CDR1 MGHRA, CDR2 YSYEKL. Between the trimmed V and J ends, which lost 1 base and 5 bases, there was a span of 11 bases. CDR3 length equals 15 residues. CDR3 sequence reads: CASSQVGGMNEKLFF. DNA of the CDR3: TGCGCCAGCAGCCAAGTTGGGGGGATGAATGAAAAACTGTTTTTT.

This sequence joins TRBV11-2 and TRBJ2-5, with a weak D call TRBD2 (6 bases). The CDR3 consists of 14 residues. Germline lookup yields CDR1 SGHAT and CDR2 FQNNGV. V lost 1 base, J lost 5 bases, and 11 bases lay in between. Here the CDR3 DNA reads TGTGCCAGCAGCTTAGTAGGAGGGGACGAGACCCAGTACTTC. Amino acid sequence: CASSLVGGDETQYF. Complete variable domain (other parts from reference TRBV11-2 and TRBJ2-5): EAGVAQSPRYKIIEKRQSVAFWCNPISGHATLYWYQQILGQGPKLLIQFQNNGVVDDSQLPKDRFSAERLKGVDSTLKIQPAKLEDSAVYLCASSLVGGDETQYFGPGTRLLVL.

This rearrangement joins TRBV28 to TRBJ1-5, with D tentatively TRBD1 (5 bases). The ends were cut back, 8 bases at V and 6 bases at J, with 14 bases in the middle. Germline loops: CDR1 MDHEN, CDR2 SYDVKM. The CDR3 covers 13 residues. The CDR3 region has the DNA TGTGCCAGCTCTGACAGTCCCATTCAGCCCCAGCATTTT. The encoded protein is CASSDSPIQPQHF.

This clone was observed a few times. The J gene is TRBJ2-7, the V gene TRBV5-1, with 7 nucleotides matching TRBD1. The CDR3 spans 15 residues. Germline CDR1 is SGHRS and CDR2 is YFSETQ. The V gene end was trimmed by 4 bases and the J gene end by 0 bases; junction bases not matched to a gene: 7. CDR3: CASSPGQQLSYEQYF. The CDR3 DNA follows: TGCGCCAGCAGCCCGGGACAGCAACTCTCCTACGAGCAGTACTTC. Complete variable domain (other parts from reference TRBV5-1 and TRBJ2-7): KAGVTQTPRYLIKTRGQQVTLSCSPISGHRSVSWYQQTPGQGLQFLFEYFSETQRNKGNFPGRFSGRQFSNSRSEMNVSTLELGDSALYLCASSPGQQLSYEQYFGPGTRLTVT.

DNA of the CDR3: TGCGCCAGCAGCTTGGCAGGGGCGCTTCCGAACACTGAAGCTTTCTTT. Translating it yields CASSLAGALPNTEAFF. The chain joins TRBV5-1 to TRBJ1-1; a weak D match, TRBD1 (6 bases). The CDR3 is 16 residues long. Trimming took off 0 bases at V and 1 base at J, with 13 bases between the two ends. CDR1 is SGHRS, CDR2 YFSETQ, per germline.

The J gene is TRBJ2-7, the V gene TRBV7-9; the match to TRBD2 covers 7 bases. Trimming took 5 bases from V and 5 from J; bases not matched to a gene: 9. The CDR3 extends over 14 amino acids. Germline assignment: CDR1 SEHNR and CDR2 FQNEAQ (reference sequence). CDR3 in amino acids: CASSPSGISHEQYF. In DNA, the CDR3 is TGTGCCAGCAGCCCGAGCGGGATTTCCCACGAGCAGTACTTC.

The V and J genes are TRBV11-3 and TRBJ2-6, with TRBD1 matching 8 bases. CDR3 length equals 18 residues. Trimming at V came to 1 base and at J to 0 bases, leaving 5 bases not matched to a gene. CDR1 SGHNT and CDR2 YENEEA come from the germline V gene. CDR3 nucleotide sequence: TGTGCCAGCAGCTTAGCCGGGACAGGTAACTCTGGGGCCAACGTCCTGACTTTC. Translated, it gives CASSLAGTGNSGANVLTF.